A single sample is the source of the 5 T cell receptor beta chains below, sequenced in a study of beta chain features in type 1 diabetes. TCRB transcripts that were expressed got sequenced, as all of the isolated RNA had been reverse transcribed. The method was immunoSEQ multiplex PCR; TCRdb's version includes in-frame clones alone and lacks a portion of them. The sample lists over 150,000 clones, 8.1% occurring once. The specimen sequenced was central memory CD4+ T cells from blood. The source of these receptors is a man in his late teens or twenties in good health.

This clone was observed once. The DNA for the CDR3 is TGTGCCAGCAGCGTGGCAGTCGGGTATAATTCACCCCTCCACTTT. Its protein is CASSVAVGYNSPLHF. The chain recombines TRBV9 with TRBJ1-6; the D is unclear. The CDR3 covers 15 residues. Per germline, CDR1 SGDLS and CDR2 YYNGEE. V was clipped by 2 bases and J by 4 bases, with 10 bases between them. The variable domain in full, completed from reference TRBV9 and TRBJ1-6, reads DSGVTQTPKHLITATGQRVTLRCSPRSGDLSVYWYQQSLDQGLQFLIQYYNGEERAKGNILERFSAQQFPDLHSELNLSSLELGDSALYFCASSVAVGYNSPLHFGNGTRLTVT.

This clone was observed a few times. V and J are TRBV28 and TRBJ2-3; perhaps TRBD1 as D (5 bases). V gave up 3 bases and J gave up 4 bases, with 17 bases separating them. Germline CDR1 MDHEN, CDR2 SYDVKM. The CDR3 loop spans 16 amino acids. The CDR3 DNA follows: TGTGCCAGCAGTTTTCTGTCGACAGCATTGGCAGATACGCAGTATTTT. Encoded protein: CASSFLSTALADTQYF. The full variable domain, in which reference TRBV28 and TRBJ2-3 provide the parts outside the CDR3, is DVKVTQSSRYLVKRTGEKVFLECVQDMDHENMFWYRQDPGLGLRLIYFSYDVKMKEKGDIPEGYSVSREKKERFSLILESASTNQTSMYLCASSFLSTALADTQYFGPGTRLTVL.

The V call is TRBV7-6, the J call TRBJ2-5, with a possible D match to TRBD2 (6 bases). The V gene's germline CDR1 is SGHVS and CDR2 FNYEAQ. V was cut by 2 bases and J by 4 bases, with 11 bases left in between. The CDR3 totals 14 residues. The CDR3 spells CASSLFGSAETQYF. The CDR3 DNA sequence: TGTGCCAGCAGCTTATTCGGGAGTGCAGAGACCCAGTACTTC.

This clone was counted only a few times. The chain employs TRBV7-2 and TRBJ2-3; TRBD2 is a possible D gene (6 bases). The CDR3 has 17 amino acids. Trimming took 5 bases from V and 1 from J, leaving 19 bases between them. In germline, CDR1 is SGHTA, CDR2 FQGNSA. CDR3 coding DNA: TGTGCCAGCAGCCCCAACCCGGGGAGGACGGGCACAGATACGCAGTATTTT. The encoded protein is CASSPNPGRTGTDTQYF.

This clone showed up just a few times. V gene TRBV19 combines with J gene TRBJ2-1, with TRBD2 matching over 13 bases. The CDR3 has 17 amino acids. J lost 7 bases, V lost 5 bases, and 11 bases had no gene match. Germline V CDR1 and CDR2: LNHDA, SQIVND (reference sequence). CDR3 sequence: CASSEGGTSGISNEQFF. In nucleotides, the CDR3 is TGTGCCAGTAGTGAGGGAGGGACTAGCGGGATCTCTAATGAGCAGTTCTTC.